One and the same sample provided the 7 T cell receptor beta chains below, sequenced in a study of response to subunit inactivated influenza vaccine (dated by TCRdb to the late 2010s). The method was RT-PCR. Sequencing was performed on an Illumina HiSeq 2500. TCRdb took the public reads, trimmed them with fastp at Q25, ran MiXCR for clone calling and kept in-frame beta chains. Entries that share a CDR3 protein sequence are merged under the most common genes and DNA. The sample profile shows 500,000 to 550,000 distinct CDR3 sequences; roughly 25% of them were found once. The ten largest account for about 3% of the sample. These data are also associated with another study on T cells expressing NK-cell markers. The second study, in turn, reports: TCR beta cDNA libraries were made by 5'RACE template switching that added a universal primer site and unique molecular identifiers.

The material sequenced was CD4+ T cells sorted from PBMCs, taken approximately 12 days after vaccination. These receptors all come from a man aged 50 to 59 who received an inactivated influenza vaccine. Donor details come from another sample of the same person, matched by shared clones.

This clonotype was detected many times. J is TRBJ1-1 and V is TRBV20-1; possibly TRBD1 for D (5 bases). Between the trimmed V and J ends, which lost 1 base and 5 bases, there was a span of 23 bases. CDR1 is DFQATT, CDR2 SNEGSKA, per germline (reference sequence). The length of the CDR3 is 17 residues. CDR3 protein: CSARVEAGGILGTEAFF. The CDR3 DNA reads as TGCAGTGCTAGAGTCGAAGCTGGGGGGATTTTGGGAACTGAAGCTTTCTTT.

This clonotype was detected only a few times. The chain links TRBV28 to TRBJ2-7; 9 nucleotides agree with TRBD2. V lost 5 bases and J lost 3; bases outside the gene matches: 8. The CDR3 contains 15 residues. Germline CDR1 and CDR2: MDHEN and SYDVKM. CDR3 loop: CASSPQGLAFYEQYF. The CDR3 bases are TGTGCCAGCAGTCCGCAGGGACTAGCCTTCTACGAGCAGTACTTC.

V usage is TRBV7-2 and J usage is TRBJ2-5; 8 positions agree with TRBD1. The CDR3 contains 14 residues. Germline V CDR1 and CDR2: SGHTA, FQGNSA. The J segment lost 4 bases and the V segment lost 3 bases, leaving 4 bases of the junction unmatched. CDR3 bases: TGTGCCAGCAGCTTCGACGACAGGGGAGAGACCCAGTACTTC. Its translation: CASSFDDRGETQYF.

CDR3 sequence: CASEGRGRDTGELFF. CDR3 coding DNA: TGCGCCAGCGAAGGGAGGGGGCGTGACACCGGGGAGCTGTTTTTT. This chain uses TRBV23-1 with TRBJ2-2; D could derive from TRBD1 or TRBD2 (7 bases each). TRBV23-1 is an open reading frame, and its role is uncertain. CDR3 length: 15 residues. V dropped 8 bases and J dropped 3 bases, with 16 bases sitting between them.

The chain is built from TRBV20-1 and TRBJ1-3; tentative D call: TRBD1 (5 bases). The CDR3 loop spans 15 amino acids. Germline loops: CDR1 DFQATT, CDR2 SNEGSKA (reference sequence). Trimming left V 6 bases short and J 8 bases short, with 23 bases between. CDR3 sequence reads: CSASPVRGTGDTIYF. CDR3 in DNA: TGCAGTGCAAGCCCCGTCCGCGGGACCGGAGACACCATATATTTT.

This chain links TRBV6-2 or TRBV6-3 with TRBJ1-5; D uncertain. The CDR3 is made up of 15 amino acids. The ends were cut back, 0 bases at V and 2 bases at J, with 8 bases in the middle. The germline V gene has CDR1 MNHEY and CDR2 SVGEGT. The CDR3 DNA is TGTGCCAGCAGTTACTCCCCAGCCGGCAATCAGCCCCAGCATTTT. This translates into CASSYSPAGNQPQHF.

V and J are TRBV5-1 and TRBJ2-2; no clear D. Germline V lookup: CDR1 SGHRS, CDR2 YFSETQ. V lost 0 bases, J lost 0 bases, and 15 bases lay in between. This CDR3 comprises 18 residues. In DNA, the CDR3 is TGCGCCAGCAGCTTGGCCGAATGGCGACTCGCGAACACCGGGGAGCTGTTTTTT. Translated: CASSLAEWRLANTGELFF. Using reference TRBV5-1 and TRBJ2-2 for the parts outside the CDR3, the full variable domain is KAGVTQTPRYLIKTRGQQVTLSCSPISGHRSVSWYQQTPGQGLQFLFEYFSETQRNKGNFPGRFSGRQFSNSRSEMNVSTLELGDSALYLCASSLAEWRLANTGELFFGEGSRLTVL.